This is a list of T cell receptor beta chains from one sample in a study of blood T cell repertoires in COVID-19. Using immunoSEQ multiplex PCR, the repertoire was profiled, and TCRdb retains in-frame clones only, with some absent. The data hold approximately 320,000 clones, with 90% observed a single time. The specimen was PBMCs or T cells enriched from blood (not recorded which). The receptors here all came from a man aged 60 to 69 who had recovered from COVID-19. Both conserved end residues are part of each CDR3. The D gene is left open where the match is weak. Only part of the rows carry a size: once, few, many, or a class if the clone is expanded.

TGTGCCTTCAAGACAGGGACCAACACTGAAGCTTTCTTT,CAFKTGTNTEAFF,few,TRBV30,TRBD1,TRBJ1-1
TGTGCCAGCAGTCCCGGGACAGGGGGCTTCTGGGAGCAGTACTTC,CASSPGTGGFWEQYF,-,TRBV13,TRBD1,TRBJ2-7
TGTGCCAGCAGCACTGTGGGACTAGCGGGGTACAAAAACATTCAGTACTTC,CASSTVGLAGYKNIQYF,-,TRBV2,TRBD2,TRBJ2-4
TGCGCCAGCAGCTTAGGGACAGGGGAAGAGCAGTACTTC,CASSLGTGEEQYF,-,TRBV5-1,TRBD1,TRBJ2-7
TGTGCCAGCGGTTTGGCGGTCCAAGAGACCCAGTACTTC,CASGLAVQETQYF,-,TRBV28,-,TRBJ2-5
TGTGCCAGCAGCCCCGGACAGGCAACGAACACTGAAGCTTTCTTT,CASSPGQATNTEAFF,-,TRBV5-4,TRBD1,TRBJ1-1
TGTGCCATCAGTGATTGGGGACTAGTGAAATACAATGAGCAGTTCTTC,CAISDWGLVKYNEQFF,-,TRBV10-3,TRBD2,TRBJ2-1
TGTGCCAGCAGCTATACAGGGGATAGTGGCGGCTACACCTTC,CASSYTGDSGGYTF,-,TRBV5-4,TRBD1,TRBJ1-2
TGTGCCAGCAGTCCCGACACAACTAATGAAAAACTGTTTTTT,CASSPDTTNEKLFF,-,TRBV2,-,TRBJ1-4
TGTGCCAGCAGCTTAGCGACAGGGAACACTGAAGCTTTCTTT,CASSLATGNTEAFF,-,TRBV7-2,-,TRBJ1-1
TGTGCCAGCAGTGCCCAGGGGGACTCTGAAGCTTTCTTT,CASSAQGDSEAFF,-,TRBV12-3/TRBV12-4,TRBD1,TRBJ1-1
TGTGCCAGCAGCTTAGCGGGACGCACTGAAGCTTTCTTT,CASSLAGRTEAFF,once,TRBV7-3,-,TRBJ1-1
TGCGCCAGCAGCTTGTCAGGGGGCAGTGGCTACACCTTC,CASSLSGGSGYTF,-,TRBV5-1,TRBD1,TRBJ1-2
TGTGCCAGCAGCTTTGGGCATTATGAGCAGTTCTTC,CASSFGHYEQFF,-,TRBV11-3,-,TRBJ2-1
TGCGCCAGCAGCCAAGTTGGCGTCGGGAGCTACACCTTC,CASSQVGVGSYTF,-,TRBV4-1,-,TRBJ1-2
TGTGCCAGCAGACTAGACAGGGGAACTGAAGCTTTCTTT,CASRLDRGTEAFF,once,TRBV12-3/TRBV12-4,TRBD1,TRBJ1-1
TGTGCCAGCAGCTTAGCGCTTCTGACTAGCGGGAGTACTGAGCAGTTCTTC,CASSLALLTSGSTEQFF,once,TRBV7-2,TRBD2,TRBJ2-1
TGTGCCAGCAGCTTAGACGCCGTCGGAGCCCAAGAGACCCAGTACTTC,CASSLDAVGAQETQYF,few,TRBV7-9,-,TRBJ2-5